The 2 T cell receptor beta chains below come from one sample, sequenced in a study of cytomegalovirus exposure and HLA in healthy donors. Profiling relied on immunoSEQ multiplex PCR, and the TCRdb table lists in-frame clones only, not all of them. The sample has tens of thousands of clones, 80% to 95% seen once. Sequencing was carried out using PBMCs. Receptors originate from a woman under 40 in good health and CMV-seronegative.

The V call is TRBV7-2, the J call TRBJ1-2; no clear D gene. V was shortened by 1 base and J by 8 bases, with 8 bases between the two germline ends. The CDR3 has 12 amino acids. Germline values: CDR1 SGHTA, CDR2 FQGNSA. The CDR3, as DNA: TGTGCCAGCAGCTTAGAGCGGGGAGGCTACACCTTC. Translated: CASSLERGGYTF.

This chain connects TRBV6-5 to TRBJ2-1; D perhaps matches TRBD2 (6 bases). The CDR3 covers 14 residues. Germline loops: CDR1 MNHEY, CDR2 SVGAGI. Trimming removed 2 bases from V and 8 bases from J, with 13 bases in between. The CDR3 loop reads CASSYRDSGYEQFF. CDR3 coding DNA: TGTGCCAGCAGTTACCGGGACTCCGGCTATGAGCAGTTCTTC.